The clone carrying this T cell receptor beta chain has more than one count but fewer than ten. Its antigen is undetermined. This CDR3 has 14 residues. V gave up 1 base and J gave up 2 bases, with 8 bases separating them. The germline V gene has CDR1 MNHNS and CDR2 SASEGT. This sample is drawn from a study of Graves' ophthalmopathy and Graves' hyperthyroidism. Other autoimmune diseases, uncontrolled infections, pregnancy and lactation each led to patient exclusion. The PBMCs originated from over 9 ml of fresh peripheral blood. The TCR beta CDR3 regions underwent amplification from RNA transcripts. Second-round multiplex PCR came after first-round RT-PCR with HTBI primers. One entry per CDR3 protein results from TCRdb running MiXCR on the multiplex PCR reads. The data contain over 500,000 distinct CDR3 sequences, around a fifth of them singletons. General study points: Progression of ophthalmopathy was predicted by the model with roughly 68% sensitivity and around 77% specificity. Cross-validated, the 13-signature model showed 87.88%/81.08% sensitivity/specificity, and 80%/75% in the test set.

The chain uses TRBV6-1 and TRBJ2-5; D not certain. The receptor's source is a woman younger than 35 with stable Graves' hyperthyroidism. Some clones in this sample may be carry-over from other donors' samples. Sequences were obtained from peripheral blood. The CDR3 reads CASSEDWGQETQYF. In DNA, the CDR3 is TGTGCCAGCAGTGAAGACTGGGGTCAAGAGACCCAGTACTTC.